This entry concerns a single T cell receptor (beta chain). No antigen is known for it. This entry is derived from a study of CXCR3-negative and CXCR3-positive naive CD8 T cells. As for the study in general: Collectively, the libraries yielded roughly 140 million TRB reads in total, at about 1.5 +/- 0.3 million per library.

The CDR3 totals 16 residues. All TRB cDNA libraries came from 5' RACE performed with UMI labels. Following a re-call of the 5' RACE reads, TCRdb has one entry per CDR3 protein and lacks DNA. This listing includes about 120,000 distinct CDR3 sequences. Findings and limits, study-wide: Naive cells, whether CXCR3-negative or CXCR3-positive, had similar TRBV-TRBJ usage, while memory cells differed. Memory CD8+ cells showed much lower diversity, while both naive subsets were comparably high. Hydrophobicity of TRB CDR3s was greater in CXCR3-positive naive cells than in CXCR3-negative naive cells.

The chain uses TRBV12-3 or TRBV12-4 and TRBJ1-5; TCRdb's D gene call, TRBD1, goes unchecked for lack of DNA. The receptor's source is a human donor in good health. Some clones in this sample may be carry-over from other donors' samples. The sequenced material came from naive CXCR3+ CD8+ T cells from blood. Subset described: CD45RO-CCR7+CD27+CD95- naive CD8+ T cells expressing CXCR3 (TNR3+). This CDR3 is CASSLALRQGDQPQHF.